This passage covers 17 T cell receptor beta chains from one sample sequenced in a study of blood T cell repertoires in COVID-19. Some clones are missing from TCRdb's copy, which holds only in-frame ones; the method was immunoSEQ multiplex PCR. The sample holds tens of thousands of clones; 65% to 90% are singletons and the top ten take 44%. The sequencing input was peripheral blood. These receptors originate from a man aged 80 or over with acute or convalescent COVID-19.

The chain joins TRBV2 to TRBJ1-4; 8 positions agree with TRBD1. Germline CDR1 is SNHLY and CDR2 is FYNNEI. This CDR3 comprises 12 residues. V lost 5 bases, J lost 8 bases, and 1 base stayed unmatched. The CDR3 loop reads CASSWTGEKLFF. The CDR3 nucleotides are TGTGCCAGCAGTTGGACAGGGGAAAAACTGTTTTTT.

The chain joins TRBV28 to TRBJ2-5; 12 nucleotides align to TRBD2. V lost 8 bases to trimming and J lost 4 bases; unmatched junction nucleotides: 2. This CDR3 comprises 13 residues. Germline V gene lookup returns CDR1 MDHEN and CDR2 SYDVKM. The chain's CDR3 is CASLAGGVETQYF. CDR3 coding DNA: TGTGCCAGCCTAGCGGGAGGGGTAGAGACCCAGTACTTC.

The rearrangement links TRBV6-6 to TRBJ1-2; 8 nucleotides match TRBD1. The junction had 4 bases not matched to a gene; V was cut back by 0 bases and J by 4 bases. Germline assignment: CDR1 MNHNY and CDR2 SVGAGI (reference sequence). The CDR3 contains 15 residues. The CDR3 DNA is TGTGCCAGCAGTTACTCCCCAGGGGGCGGCTATGGCTACACCTTC. Translating it yields CASSYSPGGGYGYTF.

The chain combines TRBV3-1 (or the pseudogene TRBV3-2) with TRBJ1-5; 9 bases map to TRBD1. V lost 4 bases to trimming and J lost 4 bases; unmatched junction nucleotides: 2. This CDR3 contains 14 residues. Germline V CDR1 and CDR2: LGHDT, YNNKEL (reference sequence). The CDR3 DNA reads TGTGCCAGCAGCCTAGGGACAGGGAATCAGCCCCAGCATTTT. The encoded protein is CASSLGTGNQPQHF.

The chain joins TRBV20-1 to TRBJ2-6; no clear D gene. This CDR3 is 16 amino acids long. Germline loops: CDR1 DFQATT, CDR2 SNEGSKA (reference sequence). V lost 3 bases and J 3 bases, leaving 15 bases between the germline ends. The DNA for the CDR3 is TGCAGTGCTAGTCTTGCGCCCCTTGGTGGGGCCAACGTCCTGACTTTC. This encodes CSASLAPLGGANVLTF.

This clone occurred once. The chain joins TRBV6-2 or TRBV6-3 to TRBJ1-1; TRBD1 matches at 10 bases. V trimming: 5 bases; J trimming: 0 bases; junction bases outside the gene matches: 6. Germline CDR1 MNHEY, CDR2 SVGEGT. The CDR3 runs to 16 residues. In DNA form, the CDR3 reads TGTGCCAGCAGTACACGGACAGGGGGGTTGAACACTGAAGCTTTCTTT. Translation gives CASSTRTGGLNTEAFF.

The rearrangement uses TRBV3-1 (or the pseudogene TRBV3-2) and TRBJ2-7; no firm D call. The V and J ends lost 1 base and 3 bases respectively, with 4 bases between them. The germline CDR1 and CDR2 sequences are LGHDT and YNNKEL (reference sequence). This CDR3 region has 12 residues. Here the CDR3 reads CASSQGVYEQYF. The CDR3 region has the DNA TGTGCCAGCAGCCAAGGAGTCTACGAGCAGTACTTC.

The chain combines TRBV5-6 with TRBJ1-4; 8 nucleotides line up with TRBD1. The CDR3 covers 15 residues. The ends lost 5 bases at V and 8 bases at J; junction bases unmatched: 11. The germline V gene encodes CDR1 SGHDT and CDR2 YYEEEE. As DNA, the CDR3 is TGTGCCAGCAGTGATGGACAGGGCGAAGGAGAAAAACTGTTTTTT. It codes for CASSDGQGEGEKLFF.

The chain couples TRBV27 to TRBJ1-1; tentatively, D is TRBD1 (5 bases). The germline V and J ends were trimmed by 4 bases and 3 bases, with 15 bases remaining between them. This CDR3 is built from 15 residues. Germline V gives CDR1 MNHEY, CDR2 SMNVEV (reference sequence). For the CDR3, the DNA is TGTGCCAGCAGTTCCTTGGGGCAGGGCCACACTGAAGCTTTCTTT. As protein: CASSSLGQGHTEAFF.

The chain combines TRBV29-1 with TRBJ2-7, with 9 positions matching TRBD1. CDR1 is SQVTM, CDR2 ANQGSEA, per germline. The CDR3 has 12 amino acids. V was pared by 4 bases and J by 7 bases, with 5 bases of the junction left unmatched. The CDR3 DNA is TGCAGCGTTGTGACAGGGACAGGGGAGCAGTACTTC. This sequence encodes CSVVTGTGEQYF.

The chain's CDR3 is CASSSHGQGAFADTQYF. The CDR3 DNA reads as TGTGCCAGCAGTTCCCACGGACAGGGAGCCTTCGCAGATACGCAGTATTTT. The chain is built from TRBV28 and TRBJ2-3; 8 nucleotides line up with TRBD1. The CDR3 runs to 17 residues. Germline-derived CDR1 and CDR2 are MDHEN and SYDVKM. J was trimmed by 4 bases and V by 4 bases; bases with no gene match: 13.

This clone was picked up one time. This chain uses TRBV5-1 with TRBJ2-1, with D possibly TRBD2 on 5 matching bases. This CDR3 contains 14 residues. The ends were cut back, 0 bases at V and 10 bases at J, with 14 bases in the middle. CDR1 and CDR2 (germline): SGHRS, YFSETQ. The CDR3 region is CASSLAAAPGEQFF. The CDR3 coding sequence is TGCGCCAGCAGCTTGGCCGCTGCGCCGGGGGAGCAGTTCTTC.

The chain uses TRBV19 and TRBJ2-7; 12 nucleotides match TRBD2. V shed 8 bases, J shed 7 bases, and the junction held 21 bases outside the gene matches. Germline-derived CDR1 and CDR2 are LNHDA and SQIVND (reference sequence). This CDR3 region has 18 residues. This chain's CDR3 is CASRPAPHLAGGPLEQYF. For the CDR3, the DNA is TGTGCCAGTCGACCGGCCCCCCATCTAGCGGGAGGGCCGTTGGAGCAGTACTTC.

J is TRBJ1-1 and V is TRBV5-6, with a possible D match to TRBD1 (5 bases). Trimming left V 5 bases short and J 6 bases short, with 17 bases between. Germline values: CDR1 SGHDT, CDR2 YYEEEE. The CDR3 covers 14 residues. The CDR3 is CASSRPFREAEAFF. The CDR3 nucleotides read TGTGCCAGCAGTCGTCCGTTCAGGGAAGCTGAAGCTTTCTTT.

This chain uses TRBV28 with TRBJ1-5, with D maybe TRBD1 (6 bases). Germline values: CDR1 MDHEN, CDR2 SYDVKM. Trimming cost V 8 bases and J 2 bases, with 16 bases left between them. CDR3 length: 15 amino acids. For the CDR3, the DNA is TGTGCCAGCGCCAGTCCGGGACAAGGCAATCAGCCCCAGCATTTT. This encodes CASASPGQGNQPQHF.

This rearrangement joins TRBV5-1 to TRBJ2-6; D is unclear. V lost 0 bases and J lost 0, with 7 bases in between. Looked up from germline, CDR1 is SGHRS and CDR2 is YFSETQ. The CDR3 sequence is 16 residues long. CDR3 DNA: TGCGCCAGCAGCTTGGGACTTCTCTCTGGGGCCAACGTCCTGACTTTC. Encoded protein: CASSLGLLSGANVLTF.

The chain links TRBV29-1 to TRBJ2-5, with D perhaps TRBD1 (6 bases). This CDR3 comprises 13 residues. V lost 7 bases, J lost 5 bases, and 17 bases lay in between. CDR1 is SQVTM, CDR2 ANQGSEA, per germline. The CDR3 sequence is CSADEQGGETQYF. CDR3 in DNA: TGCAGCGCCGACGAACAGGGTGGGGAGACCCAGTACTTC. The full variable domain, with the rest looked up from reference TRBV29-1 and TRBJ2-5, is SAVISQKPSRDICQRGTSLTIQCQVDSQVTMMFWYRQQPGQSLTLIATANQGSEATYESGFVIDKFPISRPNLTFSTLTVSNMSPEDSSIYLCSADEQGGETQYFGPGTRLLVL.